The 17 T cell receptor beta chains in this list originate from one sample, sequenced in a study of cytomegalovirus exposure and HLA in healthy donors. The primer mix had 60 Vbeta and 13 Jbeta primers. Assay used: immunoSEQ multiplex PCR; TCRdb lists only in-frame clones, some missing. The profile shows 190,000 or so clones, over 80% of them singletons. Source material: PBMCs. The receptors stem from a man in his fifties or sixties in good health and CMV-seronegative.

The V call is TRBV5-1, the J call TRBJ1-3; possibly TRBD1 for D (6 bases). With 5 bases removed from V and 3 bases from J, the gap between germline ends came to 18 bases. From germline, CDR1 is SGHRS and CDR2 YFSETQ. The length of the CDR3 is 16 residues. CDR3: CASSFAGTRVGNTIYF. In DNA form, the CDR3 reads TGCGCCAGCAGTTTCGCCGGGACAAGGGTTGGAAACACCATATATTTT.

The CDR3 DNA sequence: TGTGCCGGACGGGAAGCGGGAAGCACAGATACGCAGTATTTT. It translates to CAGREAGSTDTQYF. The chain has TRBV30 and TRBJ2-3, with TRBD2 matching 7 bases. Germline V gene data show CDR1 as GTSNPN and CDR2 as SVGIG (reference sequence). The CDR3 loop spans 14 amino acids. Trimming took 8 bases from V and 0 from J; bases not matched to a gene: 8.

The chain combines TRBV9 with TRBJ2-3; tentatively, D is TRBD1 (6 bases). V shed 6 bases and J shed 2 bases, with 13 bases lying between them. This CDR3 spans 14 amino acids. CDR1 SGDLS and CDR2 YYNGEE come from the germline V gene. CDR3 sequence: CASMRGGATDTQYF. The CDR3 nucleotides read TGTGCCAGCATGCGAGGGGGAGCCACAGATACGCAGTATTTT. Filled out from reference TRBV9 and TRBJ2-3, the complete variable domain reads DSGVTQTPKHLITATGQRVTLRCSPRSGDLSVYWYQQSLDQGLQFLIQYYNGEERAKGNILERFSAQQFPDLHSELNLSSLELGDSALYFCASMRGGATDTQYFGPGTRLTVL.

The gene calls are TRBV19 and TRBJ1-1; D gene unclear. V lost 1 base and J lost 0, with 6 bases in between. This CDR3 contains 14 residues. The germline CDR1 and CDR2 sequences are LNHDA and SQIVND (reference sequence). As DNA, the CDR3 is TGTGCCAGTAGTATAGCACTGATGAACACTGAAGCTTTCTTT. Translating it yields CASSIALMNTEAFF.

This chain links TRBV9 with TRBJ1-3; 8 nucleotides match TRBD1. The germline V gene encodes CDR1 SGDLS and CDR2 YYNGEE. Trimming cost V 3 bases and J 0 bases; bases outside gene matches: 11. CDR3 length equals 18 residues. The CDR3 bases are TGTGCCAGCAGCGATCCTCGGGACAGGACCCTCTCTGGAAACACCATATATTTT. Encoded protein: CASSDPRDRTLSGNTIYF.

The V and J genes are TRBV2 and TRBJ2-3, with a tentative D call TRBD1 (6 bases). Germline CDR1 and CDR2: SNHLY and FYNNEI. Deletions cut 7 bases from V and 5 bases from J, with 16 bases between. CDR3 size: 14 residues. The CDR3 nucleotides read TGTGCCAGCACGGCCACAGGGAGAGGAGATACGCAGTATTTT. Translating it yields CASTATGRGDTQYF.

This chain connects TRBV18 to TRBJ2-7, with 9 bases identical to TRBD1. Germline V gene data show CDR1 as KGHSH and CDR2 as LQKENI. The CDR3 loop spans 15 amino acids. V lost 0 bases, J lost 6 bases, and 6 bases stayed unmatched. The CDR3 sequence: CASSPPGSGQGEQYF. CDR3 sequence (DNA): TGTGCCAGCTCACCACCTGGGTCGGGACAGGGCGAGCAGTACTTC.

The chain has TRBV4-1 and TRBJ1-6, with TRBD1 identical over 9 bases. The trim removed 1 base at V and 9 bases at J, leaving 4 bases unmatched. The CDR3 totals 15 residues. Germline V lookup: CDR1 MGHRA, CDR2 YSYEKL. The CDR3 DNA is TGCGCCAGCAGCCAAGGACAGGGGGTTTCTTCACCCCTCCACTTT. Amino acid sequence: CASSQGQGVSSPLHF.

The gene calls are TRBV19 and TRBJ2-2, with a weak D call TRBD1 (6 bases). V lost 3 bases, J lost 0 bases, and 14 bases lay in between. CDR1 is LNHDA and CDR2 is SQIVND in the germline V gene (reference sequence). The CDR3 sequence is 17 residues long. The CDR3 sequence is CASSIRGPITNTGELFF. CDR3 DNA sequence: TGTGCCAGTAGTATCAGGGGCCCCATAACGAACACCGGGGAGCTGTTTTTT. The full variable domain, with the rest looked up from reference TRBV19 and TRBJ2-2, is DGGITQSPKYLFRKEGQNVTLSCEQNLNHDAMYWYRQDPGQGLRLIYYSQIVNDFQKGDIAEGYSVSREKKESFPLTVTSAQKNPTAFYLCASSIRGPITNTGELFFGEGSRLTVL.

The gene calls are TRBV20-1 and TRBJ2-7; 7 nucleotides align to TRBD2. The CDR3 is 11 residues long. Germline trimming cut 5 bases from V and 7 bases from J; bases unmatched to any gene: 5. The V gene's germline CDR1 is DFQATT and CDR2 SNEGSKA (reference sequence). The CDR3 loop is CSAPSAGEQYF. The DNA for the CDR3 is TGCAGTGCTCCCTCAGCGGGAGAGCAGTACTTC.

The chain combines TRBV19 with TRBJ1-5; a possible D gene is TRBD1 (6 bases). There are 16 residues in the CDR3. V was trimmed by 1 base and J by 0 bases, leaving 10 bases between them. The germline V gene encodes CDR1 LNHDA and CDR2 SQIVND (reference sequence). The CDR3 DNA sequence: TGTGCCAGTAGTATAGCGGGACACTATAGCAATCAGCCCCAGCATTTT. Residues: CASSIAGHYSNQPQHF.

This chain connects TRBV29-1 to TRBJ2-3; 8 nucleotides align to TRBD2. Germline V gene sequence: CDR1 SQVTM, CDR2 ANQGSEA. CDR3 size: 15 residues. The CDR3 DNA follows: TGCAGTCATTCCCGCAGCGGGGGATCCACAGATACGCAGTATTTT. This sequence encodes CSHSRSGGSTDTQYF.

V usage is TRBV9 and J usage is TRBJ2-7, with D perhaps TRBD1 (6 bases). This CDR3 is 16 amino acids long. Germline V lookup: CDR1 SGDLS, CDR2 YYNGEE. Trimming removed 0 bases from V and 4 bases from J, with 17 bases in between. CDR3 sequence (DNA): TGTGCCAGCAGCGTAGACCCACAGGGTTCGGATTACGAGCAGTACTTC. Residues: CASSVDPQGSDYEQYF.

The rearrangement links TRBV4-1 to TRBJ2-1; 8 bases match TRBD2. The CDR3 covers 17 residues. CDR1 and CDR2 from the germline V gene are MGHRA and YSYEKL. V lost 4 bases to trimming and J lost 9 bases; unmatched junction nucleotides: 17. The CDR3 DNA is TGCGCCAGCAGCCCCGAGAGGGCGGCGGGAGGCGCGGGTGAGCAGTTCTTC. It is translated as CASSPERAAGGAGEQFF.

This chain links TRBV6-5 with TRBJ1-5; D unclear. CDR3 length: 13 residues. The germline V gene has CDR1 MNHEY and CDR2 SVGAGI. Trimming left V 0 bases short and J 9 bases short, with 9 bases between. Here the CDR3 reads CASSYSHRVPQHF. The CDR3 coding sequence is TGTGCCAGCAGTTACTCCCACCGCGTGCCCCAGCATTTT.

The chain couples TRBV6-4 to TRBJ2-1; 7 positions agree with TRBD2. With V trimmed by 0 bases and J by 3 bases, 2 bases remained unmatched. This CDR3 comprises 15 residues. Germline CDR1 and CDR2: MRHNA and SNTAGT. This CDR3 reads CASSDSAGDYNEQFF. CDR3 in DNA: TGTGCCAGCAGTGACTCTGCGGGGGACTACAATGAGCAGTTCTTC.

V usage is TRBV5-4 and J usage is TRBJ2-7; D is ambiguous. The CDR3 covers 14 residues. Trimming pared 2 bases from V and 0 bases from J, leaving 9 bases between. Germline V lookup: CDR1 SGHNT, CDR2 YYREEE (reference sequence). The CDR3 loop is CASSFQGGSYEQYF. CDR3 nucleotide sequence: TGTGCCAGCAGCTTTCAAGGCGGCTCCTACGAGCAGTACTTC.